This TCR beta chain is from a study of OX40 agonist ivuxolimab in advanced cancers. Notes on this clone: The junction and the germline gene differ at one end; a read error may be behind it.

Germline lookup yields CDR1 MNHEY and CDR2 SVGAGI. This CDR3 comprises 16 residues. Assay used: immunoSEQ multiplex PCR; TCRdb lists only in-frame clones, some missing. The sample yields about 61,000 clones, 92% seen once. This receptor was obtained from an adult with an advanced solid tumor such as melanoma, head and neck, liver or kidney cancer. The sample in question was CD4+ or CD8+ T cells sorted from blood, obtained in a trial of the OX40 agonist ivuxolimab. The V call is TRBV6-5, the J call TRBJ2-1, with a possible D match to TRBD2 (5 bases). CDR3: CASSYSRVFSYDEQFF. CDR3 in DNA: TGTGCCAGCAGTTACTCGAGGGTATTCTCCTACGATGAGCAGTTCTTC.